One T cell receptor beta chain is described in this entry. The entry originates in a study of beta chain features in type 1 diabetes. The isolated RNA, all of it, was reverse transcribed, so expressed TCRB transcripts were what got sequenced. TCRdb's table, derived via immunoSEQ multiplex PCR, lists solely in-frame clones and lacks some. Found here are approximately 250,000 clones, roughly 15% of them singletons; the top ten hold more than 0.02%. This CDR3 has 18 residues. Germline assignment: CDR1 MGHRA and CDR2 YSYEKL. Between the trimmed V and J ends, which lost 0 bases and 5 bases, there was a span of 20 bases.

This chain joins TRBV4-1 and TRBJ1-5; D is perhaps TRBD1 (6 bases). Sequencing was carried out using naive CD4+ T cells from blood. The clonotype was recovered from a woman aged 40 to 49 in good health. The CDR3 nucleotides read TGCGCCAGCAGCCAAGATCGGGCACGTACAGGGCCCGATCAGCCCCAGCATTTT. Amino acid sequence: CASSQDRARTGPDQPQHF.